This T cell receptor (beta chain) was captured in a study of radiotherapy plus CTLA-4 blockade in lung cancer. The table came from immunoSEQ multiplex PCR; TCRdb's copy has only in-frame clones and leaves some out. In the table there are about 97,000 clones, around 79% of which are singletons. This sequence originates from a human donor with non-small cell lung cancer who had a partial response to radiotherapy plus ipilimumab. Some clones in this sample may be carry-over from other donors' samples. The sample in question was peripheral blood, obtained from a patient treated with radiotherapy plus ipilimumab.

The CDR3 sequence: CASSGTGGAEEQYF. The CDR3 coding sequence is TGCGCCAGCAGCGGGACAGGGGGCGCGGAAGAGCAGTACTTC. The chain uses TRBV5-1 and TRBJ2-7; 12 nucleotides agree with TRBD1. The V gene end was trimmed by 4 bases and the J gene end by 7 bases; junction bases not matched to a gene: 6. Germline V gene lookup returns CDR1 SGHRS and CDR2 YFSETQ. CDR3 length: 14 amino acids.